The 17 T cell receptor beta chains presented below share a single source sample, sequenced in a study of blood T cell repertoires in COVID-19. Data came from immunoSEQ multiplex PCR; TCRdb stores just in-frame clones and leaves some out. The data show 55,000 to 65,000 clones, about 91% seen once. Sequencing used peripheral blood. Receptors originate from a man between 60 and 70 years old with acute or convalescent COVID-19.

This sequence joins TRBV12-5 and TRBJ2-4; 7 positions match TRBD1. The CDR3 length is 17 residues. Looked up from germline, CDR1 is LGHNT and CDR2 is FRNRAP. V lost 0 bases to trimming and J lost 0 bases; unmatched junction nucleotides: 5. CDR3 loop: CASGLVYGDRAKNIQYF. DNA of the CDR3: TGTGCTAGTGGTTTGGTATATGGGGACAGAGCCAAAAACATTCAGTACTTC.

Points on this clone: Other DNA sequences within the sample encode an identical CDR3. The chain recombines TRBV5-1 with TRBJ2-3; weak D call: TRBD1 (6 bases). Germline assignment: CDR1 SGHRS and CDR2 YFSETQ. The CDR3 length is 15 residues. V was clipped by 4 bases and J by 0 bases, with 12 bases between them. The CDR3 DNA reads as TGCGCCAGCAGCCTCCTGGACAGCAGCACAGATACGCAGTATTTT. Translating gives CASSLLDSSTDTQYF. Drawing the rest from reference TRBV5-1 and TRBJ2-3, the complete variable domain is KAGVTQTPRYLIKTRGQQVTLSCSPISGHRSVSWYQQTPGQGLQFLFEYFSETQRNKGNFPGRFSGRQFSNSRSEMNVSTLELGDSALYLCASSLLDSSTDTQYFGPGTRLTVL.

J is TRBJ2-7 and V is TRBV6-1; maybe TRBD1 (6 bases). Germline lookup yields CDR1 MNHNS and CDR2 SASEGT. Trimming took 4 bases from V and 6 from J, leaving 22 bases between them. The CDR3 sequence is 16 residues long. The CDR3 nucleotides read TGTGCCAGCAGTGCCCTAGGATTGCAGGGGAGCGGCGAGCAGTACTTC. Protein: CASSALGLQGSGEQYF.

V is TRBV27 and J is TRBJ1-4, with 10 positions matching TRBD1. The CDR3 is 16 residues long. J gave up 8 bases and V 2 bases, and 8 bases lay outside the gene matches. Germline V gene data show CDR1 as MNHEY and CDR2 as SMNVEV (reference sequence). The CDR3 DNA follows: TGTGCCAGCAGTTTAACCCGAGGACAGGGGGGGGAAAAACTGTTTTTT. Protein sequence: CASSLTRGQGGEKLFF.

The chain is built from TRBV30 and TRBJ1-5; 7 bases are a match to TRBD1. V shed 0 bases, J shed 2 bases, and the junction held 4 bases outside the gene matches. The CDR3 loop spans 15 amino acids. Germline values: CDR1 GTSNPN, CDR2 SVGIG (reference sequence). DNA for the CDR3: TGTGCCTGGAGTGTAAGAGGGGGCGGCAATCAGCCCCAGCATTTT. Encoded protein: CAWSVRGGGNQPQHF.

The CDR3 loop is CASSVESQGNYNEQFF. CDR3 bases: TGTGCCAGCAGCGTAGAGTCCCAGGGGAATTACAATGAGCAGTTCTTC. The chain combines TRBV9 with TRBJ2-1, with TRBD1 as a possible D gene (6 bases). This CDR3 contains 16 residues. Trimming stripped 0 bases from V and 4 bases from J, with 14 bases between. Germline loops: CDR1 SGDLS, CDR2 YYNGEE.

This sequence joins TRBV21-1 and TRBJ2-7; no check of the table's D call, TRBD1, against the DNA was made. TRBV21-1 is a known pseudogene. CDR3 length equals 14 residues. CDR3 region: CASSNGQGVYEQYF. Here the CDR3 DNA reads TGTGCCAGCAGCAACGGACAGGGGGTTTACGAGCAGTACTTC.

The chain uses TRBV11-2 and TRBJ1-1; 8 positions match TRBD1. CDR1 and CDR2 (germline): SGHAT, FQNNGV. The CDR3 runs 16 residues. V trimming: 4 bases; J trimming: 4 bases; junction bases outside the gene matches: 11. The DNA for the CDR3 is TGTGCCAGCAGCTCTGACACAGGGGGTATTCGCACTGAAGCTTTCTTT. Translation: CASSSDTGGIRTEAFF.

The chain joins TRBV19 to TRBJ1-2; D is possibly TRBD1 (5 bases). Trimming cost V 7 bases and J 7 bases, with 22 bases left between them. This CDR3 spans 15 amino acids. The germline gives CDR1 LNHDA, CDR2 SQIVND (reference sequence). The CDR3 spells CASTDLRRGSGGYTF. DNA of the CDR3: TGTGCCAGTACCGACCTAAGGAGGGGTAGCGGTGGCTACACCTTC.

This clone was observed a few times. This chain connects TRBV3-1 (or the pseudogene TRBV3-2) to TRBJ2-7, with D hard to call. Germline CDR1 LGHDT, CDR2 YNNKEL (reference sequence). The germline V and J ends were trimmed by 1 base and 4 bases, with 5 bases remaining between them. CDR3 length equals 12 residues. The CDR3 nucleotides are TGTGCCAGCAGCCAAGTATCTTACGAGCAGTACTTC. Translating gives CASSQVSYEQYF.

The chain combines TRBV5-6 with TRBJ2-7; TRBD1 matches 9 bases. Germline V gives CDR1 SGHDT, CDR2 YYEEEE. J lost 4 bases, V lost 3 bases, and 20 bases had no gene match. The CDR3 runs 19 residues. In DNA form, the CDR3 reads TGTGCCAGCAGCTGGCTAGGACAGGGGAACGTCCCCGGGGTATACGAGCAGTACTTC. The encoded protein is CASSWLGQGNVPGVYEQYF.

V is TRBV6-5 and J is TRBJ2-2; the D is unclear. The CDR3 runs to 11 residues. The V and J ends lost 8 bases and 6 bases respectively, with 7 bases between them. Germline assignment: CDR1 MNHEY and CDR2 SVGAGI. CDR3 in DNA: TGTGCCAGCCGACTGGCCGGGGAGCTGTTTTTT. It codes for CASRLAGELFF.

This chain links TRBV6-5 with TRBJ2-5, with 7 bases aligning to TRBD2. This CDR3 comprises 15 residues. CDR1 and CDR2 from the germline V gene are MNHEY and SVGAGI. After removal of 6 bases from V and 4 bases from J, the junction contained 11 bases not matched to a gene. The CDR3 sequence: CASRVAGAHGETQYF. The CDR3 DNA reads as TGTGCCAGCAGAGTAGCGGGCGCCCACGGAGAGACCCAGTACTTC.

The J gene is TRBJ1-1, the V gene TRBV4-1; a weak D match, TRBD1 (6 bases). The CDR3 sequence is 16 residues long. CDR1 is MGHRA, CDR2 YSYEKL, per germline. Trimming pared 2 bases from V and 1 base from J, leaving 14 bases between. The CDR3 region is CASSQNRGQQNTEAFF. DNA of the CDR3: TGCGCCAGCAGCCAAAATAGAGGACAGCAGAACACTGAAGCTTTCTTT.

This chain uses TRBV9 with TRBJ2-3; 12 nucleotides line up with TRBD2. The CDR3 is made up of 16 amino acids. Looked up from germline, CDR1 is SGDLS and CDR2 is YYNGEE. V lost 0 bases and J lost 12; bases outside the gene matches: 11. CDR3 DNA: TGTGCCAGCAGCGTAGCACTAGCGGGAGGCCCCGGCCTCCAGTATTTT. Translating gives CASSVALAGGPGLQYF.

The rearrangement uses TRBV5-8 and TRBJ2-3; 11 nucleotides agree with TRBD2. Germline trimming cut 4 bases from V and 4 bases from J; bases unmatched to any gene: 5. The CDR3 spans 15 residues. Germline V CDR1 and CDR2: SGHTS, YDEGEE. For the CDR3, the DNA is TGTGCCAGCAGCATTAGCGGGAGGGCCGCAGATACGCAGTATTTT. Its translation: CASSISGRAADTQYF.

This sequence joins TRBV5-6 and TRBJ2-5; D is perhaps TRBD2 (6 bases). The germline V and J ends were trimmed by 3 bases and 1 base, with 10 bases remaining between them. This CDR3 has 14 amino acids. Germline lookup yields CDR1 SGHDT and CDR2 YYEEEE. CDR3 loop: CASSSGGIQETQYF. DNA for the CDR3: TGTGCCAGCAGCTCTGGGGGGATCCAAGAGACCCAGTACTTC.